This TCR beta chain was recovered during a study of neurological immune-mediated disorders. The cDNA was produced through 5'RACE with 10-nucleotide random UMIs. Sequencing of 15-18 subjects in each run yielded over 170 million TCR-beta sequences. TCRdb re-called the 5' RACE reads with MiXCR, one entry per CDR3 protein. The sample carries over 75,000 distinct CDR3 sequences, almost 6% recorded once. Sample time point: longitudinal time-point 2. This clonotype was recorded many times. The V gene's germline CDR1 is SNHLY and CDR2 FYNNEI. The CDR3 covers 14 residues. V lost 4 bases to trimming and J lost 2 bases; unmatched junction nucleotides: 3.

This sequence joins TRBV2 and TRBJ1-1; 8 bases line up with TRBD1. The sequenced material came from PBMCs. This TCR derives from a woman aged 60 to 75 with multiple sclerosis. The CDR3 DNA sequence: TGTGCCAGCAGTGGGGACAGGCTTAACACTGAAGCTTTCTTT. Its protein is CASSGDRLNTEAFF.